Below are 14 T cell receptor beta chains sequenced from a single sample in a study of T cells in Graves' hyperthyroidism and ophthalmopathy (dated by TCRdb to about 2019). Receptors were amplified or captured by multiplex PCR. Sequencing instrument: Illumina HiSeq 2000. TCR beta CDR3 regions were amplified from RNA transcripts. A first-round RT-PCR of the TCR CDR3 used the HTBI primer set with the Qiagen OneStep RT-PCR kit. Starting from the raw public reads, TCRdb applied fastp trimming at Q25, assembled clones with MiXCR and retained in-frame beta chains. When rows share a CDR3 protein, they turn into one entry using the most common DNA and genes. The sample records 490,000 or so distinct CDR3 sequences, roughly 21% of which are singletons. The top ten constitute over 45% of the sample. The sequenced material came from blood. Receptor source: a man aged 35 to 55 with Graves' ophthalmopathy.

This clonotype was found a few times. The V gene is TRBV7-9, the J gene TRBJ1-1; no clear D. V lost 7 bases, J lost 8 bases, and 17 bases lay in between. CDR1 is SEHNR, CDR2 FQNEAQ, per germline (reference sequence). This CDR3 has 13 amino acids. CDR3 sequence: CASTKDVTVEAFF. The DNA of the CDR3 is TGTGCCAGCACTAAAGACGTCACAGTGGAAGCTTTCTTT. Full variable domain (missing parts from reference TRBV7-9 and TRBJ1-1): DTGVSQNPRHKITKRGQNVTFRCDPISEHNRLYWYRQTLGQGPEFLTYFQNEAQLEKSRLLSDRFSAERPKGSFSTLEIQRTEQGDSAMYLCASTKDVTVEAFFGQGTRLTVV.

This clonotype was picked up a small number of times. The chain combines TRBV20-1 with TRBJ2-2; 9 bases map to TRBD2. Germline CDR1 and CDR2: DFQATT and SNEGSKA (reference sequence). This CDR3 spans 15 amino acids. V lost 0 bases and J lost 6; bases outside the gene matches: 5. CDR3 DNA: TGCAGTGCTAGAGATGCGGGACTAGCAGCCGGGGAGCTGTTTTTT. Its protein is CSARDAGLAAGELFF.

The table lists this clonotype with many counts. This chain connects TRBV18 to TRBJ2-1; D is undetermined. V was shortened by 0 bases and J by 0 bases, with 12 bases between the two germline ends. This CDR3 is 17 amino acids long. The germline V gene encodes CDR1 KGHSH and CDR2 LQKENI. CDR3 protein: CASSPPRRASSYNEQFF. In DNA form, the CDR3 reads TGTGCCAGCTCACCACCGAGGCGCGCGAGCTCCTACAATGAGCAGTTCTTC.

This clonotype was seen ten or more times. The chain links TRBV28 to TRBJ1-1; 10 bases align to TRBD1. This CDR3 spans 15 amino acids. V shed 3 bases and J 5 bases; nucleotides not matched to a gene: 6. Germline values: CDR1 MDHEN, CDR2 SYDVKM. The DNA of the CDR3 is TGTGCCAGCAGTTTTCAAGGACAGGGGGGGACTGAAGCTTTCTTT. Its protein product is CASSFQGQGGTEAFF. Together with reference TRBV28 and TRBJ1-1, the CDR3 gives the full variable domain: DVKVTQSSRYLVKRTGEKVFLECVQDMDHENMFWYRQDPGLGLRLIYFSYDVKMKEKGDIPEGYSVSREKKERFSLILESASTNQTSMYLCASSFQGQGGTEAFFGQGTRLTVV.

This clonotype was seen ten or more times. CDR3 in amino acids: CASSLSPGPHYEQYF. CDR3 bases: TGTGCCAGCAGCTTATCACCGGGCCCACACTACGAGCAGTACTTC. This sequence joins TRBV7-2 and TRBJ2-7; unclear D gene. This CDR3 has 15 residues. V dropped 2 bases and J dropped 3 bases, with 14 bases sitting between them. In germline, CDR1 is SGHTA, CDR2 FQGNSA. Based on the CDR3 plus reference TRBV7-2 and TRBJ2-7, the full variable domain is GAGVSQSPSNKVTEKGKDVELRCDPISGHTALYWYRQSLGQGLEFLIYFQGNSAPDKSGLPSDRFSAERTGGSVSTLTIQRTQQEDSAVYLCASSLSPGPHYEQYFGPGTRLTVT.

This clonotype was observed once. The chain joins TRBV2 to TRBJ1-1; TRBD1 matches 10 bases. The CDR3 length is 14 residues. In germline, CDR1 is SNHLY, CDR2 FYNNEI. The V gene end was trimmed by 7 bases and the J gene end by 6 bases; junction bases not matched to a gene: 8. This CDR3 reads CASTREGQGPEAFF. For the CDR3, the DNA is TGTGCCAGCACCCGAGAGGGACAGGGGCCTGAAGCTTTCTTT.

This clonotype was detected many times. This chain connects TRBV18 to TRBJ2-5; D is unclear. V lost 3 bases and J 7 bases, leaving 6 bases between the germline ends. The V gene's germline CDR1 is KGHSH and CDR2 LQKENI. The CDR3 is 11 residues long. In nucleotides, the CDR3 is TGTGCCAGCTCACCCGGTATGACCCAGTACTTC. Translated: CASSPGMTQYF.

This clonotype came up a few times. The chain recombines TRBV28 with TRBJ2-6; tentative D call: TRBD1 (6 bases). In germline, CDR1 is MDHEN, CDR2 SYDVKM. Trimming took 0 bases from V and 0 from J, leaving 15 bases between them. The CDR3 runs to 19 residues. DNA of the CDR3: TGTGCCAGCAGTTTATGGCTAGGAACAGGGAGCTCTGGGGCCAACGTCCTGACTTTC. It is translated as CASSLWLGTGSSGANVLTF.

The V gene is TRBV5-1, the J gene TRBJ2-1; D is ambiguous. The germline CDR1 and CDR2 sequences are SGHRS and YFSETQ. V was cut by 4 bases and J by 8 bases, with 16 bases left in between. This CDR3 has 14 residues. CDR3 in DNA: TGCGCCAGCAGCCGTGGATCAGGTCTTGATGAGCAGTTCTTC. It translates to CASSRGSGLDEQFF. The variable domain in full, completed from reference TRBV5-1 and TRBJ2-1, reads KAGVTQTPRYLIKTRGQQVTLSCSPISGHRSVSWYQQTPGQGLQFLFEYFSETQRNKGNFPGRFSGRQFSNSRSEMNVSTLELGDSALYLCASSRGSGLDEQFFGPGTRLTVL.

The gene calls are TRBV3-1 and TRBJ2-5; no clear D gene. Trimming removed 4 bases at V and 3 bases at J, with 27 bases between. Germline CDR1 reads LGHDT; CDR2 reads YNNKEL (reference sequence). The CDR3 runs to 19 residues. The CDR3 loop is CASSRLLGSWVATEETQYF. CDR3 in DNA: TGTGCCAGCAGCCGTCTTCTCGGCTCGTGGGTGGCCACCGAAGAGACCCAGTACTTC.

This chain joins TRBV3-1 and TRBJ2-1; 13 nucleotides line up with TRBD2. Germline V CDR1 and CDR2: LGHDT, YNNKEL (reference sequence). J gave up 2 bases and V 4 bases, and 2 bases lay outside the gene matches. The CDR3 consists of 16 residues. DNA for the CDR3: TGTGCCAGCAGCCTAGGGACTAGCGGGGCCTACAATGAGCAGTTCTTC. It yields the protein CASSLGTSGAYNEQFF.

This clonotype has just a few counts. The V gene is TRBV30, the J gene TRBJ1-2; TRBD1 agrees at 7 bases. CDR3 length equals 13 residues. Germline CDR1 and CDR2: GTSNPN and SVGIG (reference sequence). V lost 3 bases and J lost 7; bases outside the gene matches: 8. DNA for the CDR3: TGTGCCTGGAGCGACGGACAGGACTGTGGCTACACCTTC. This gives the protein CAWSDGQDCGYTF. Combining the CDR3 with reference TRBV30 and TRBJ1-2 gives the whole variable domain SQTIHQWPATLVQPVGSPLSLECTVEGTSNPNLYWYRQAAGRGLQLLFYSVGIGQISSEVPQNLSASRPQDRQFILSSKKLLLSDSGFYLCAWSDGQDCGYTFGSGTRLTVV.

The rearrangement links TRBV28 to TRBJ1-5; D remains unclear. CDR3 length equals 13 residues. The V end was cut by 4 bases, the J end by 6 bases, with 10 bases between. Germline CDR1 and CDR2: MDHEN and SYDVKM. The CDR3 DNA reads TGTGCCAGCAGTTGGGAGTGGGGTCAGCCCCAGCATTTT. This codes for CASSWEWGQPQHF.

The chain is built from TRBV7-3 and TRBJ2-7; no clear D gene. This CDR3 spans 13 amino acids. The V end was cut by 5 bases, the J end by 6 bases, with 14 bases between. Germline CDR1 SGHTA, CDR2 FQGTGA. The CDR3 sequence is CASSIQSQREQYF. The CDR3 nucleotides read TGTGCCAGCAGCATCCAGAGCCAACGCGAGCAGTACTTC.